The TCR beta chain under discussion was sequenced for a study of PD-1 blockade in classical Hodgkin lymphoma. Profiling relied on immunoSEQ multiplex PCR, and the TCRdb table lists in-frame clones only, not all of them. This repertoire shows over 85,000 clones, roughly 91% found once; its top ten account for around 2%. As to time point: cycle 4 day 1 (C4D1), after less than 7 weeks of nivolumab. The patients all showed relapse after autologous stem cell transplantation, while their brentuximab vedotin exposure varied. V lost 0 bases and J lost 9, with 12 bases in between. CDR1 and CDR2 from the germline V gene are WNHNN and SYGVQD (reference sequence). CDR3 length equals 14 residues.

This clonotype was sampled from a human donor with classical Hodgkin lymphoma. This specimen consisted of peripheral blood mononuclear cells (PBMCs), obtained before the fourth cycle of nivolumab. The chain uses TRBV10-1 and TRBJ2-1; TRBD2 is a possible D gene (6 bases). The CDR3 bases are TGCGCCAGCAGTGAGTCCGGAGGGGAGAGTGAGCAGTTCTTC. This gives the protein CASSESGGESEQFF.